These 25 T cell receptor beta chains were sequenced from one sample in a study of blood T cell repertoires in COVID-19. Using immunoSEQ multiplex PCR, the repertoire was profiled, and TCRdb retains in-frame clones only, with some absent. The data show about 270,000 clones, about 87% seen once. Sequencing input: PBMCs or T cells enriched from blood (not recorded which). These receptors originate from a woman in her twenties or thirties with acute COVID-19.

CDR3 sequence: CASSFLSGTGELFF. In DNA form, the CDR3 reads TGTGCCAGCAGTTTCCTTAGCGGCACCGGGGAGCTGTTTTTT. The chain combines TRBV28 with TRBJ2-2; perhaps TRBD2 as D (6 bases). The CDR3 consists of 14 residues. V was trimmed by 3 bases and J by 4 bases, leaving 9 bases between them. The germline CDR1 and CDR2 sequences are MDHEN and SYDVKM.

This clone was counted a few times. The J gene is TRBJ2-7, the V gene TRBV28; 11 bases are a match to TRBD1. J was trimmed by 6 bases and V by 4 bases; bases with no gene match: 2. From germline, CDR1 is MDHEN and CDR2 SYDVKM. The CDR3 runs 13 residues. The chain's CDR3 is CASSWTGGREQYF. The CDR3 DNA sequence: TGTGCCAGCAGTTGGACAGGGGGCCGCGAGCAGTACTTC. Full variable domain (outside the CDR3, taken from reference TRBV28 and TRBJ2-7): DVKVTQSSRYLVKRTGEKVFLECVQDMDHENMFWYRQDPGLGLRLIYFSYDVKMKEKGDIPEGYSVSREKKERFSLILESASTNQTSMYLCASSWTGGREQYFGPGTRLTVT.

This clone was picked up a small number of times. The chain is built from TRBV7-2 and TRBJ1-5; a possible D gene is TRBD1 (5 bases). CDR3 length equals 14 residues. Trimming cost V 8 bases and J 1 base, with 12 bases left between them. Germline CDR1 is SGHTA and CDR2 is FQGNSA. CDR3 coding DNA: TGTGCCAGCCGCTCGCAGGGCAGCAATCAGCCCCAGCATTTT. As protein: CASRSQGSNQPQHF.

This rearrangement joins TRBV5-1 to TRBJ2-3; 9 bases match TRBD1. From germline, CDR1 is SGHRS and CDR2 YFSETQ. The CDR3 totals 17 residues. The J segment lost 1 base and the V segment lost 0 bases, leaving 6 bases of the junction unmatched. In DNA, the CDR3 is TGCGCCAGCAGCTTGGGTGTCCGGACAGGGGGCACAGATACGCAGTATTTT. Translating it yields CASSLGVRTGGTDTQYF.

The chain uses TRBV6-4 and TRBJ2-3; tentative D call: TRBD1 (5 bases). The germline CDR1 and CDR2 sequences are MRHNA and SNTAGT. V lost 5 bases to trimming and J lost 3 bases, with 12 bases between them. The CDR3 covers 14 residues. CDR3 nucleotides: TGTGCCAGCAGTTGGTCAACAGGAACAGATACGCAGTATTTT. Residues: CASSWSTGTDTQYF.

In its sample, this clone was seen a few times. This chain links TRBV7-2 with TRBJ2-7, with 8 bases lining up with TRBD2. V lost 5 bases and J lost 3; bases outside the gene matches: 12. Germline values: CDR1 SGHTA, CDR2 FQGNSA. CDR3 length: 16 amino acids. The CDR3 DNA reads TGTGCCAGCAGCAGAGCTCGGGGACTAGAGAACTACGAGCAGTACTTC. Its protein is CASSRARGLENYEQYF.

This rearrangement joins TRBV7-9 to TRBJ1-2; 7 nucleotides agree with TRBD1. V was pared by 1 base and J by 2 bases, with 4 bases of the junction left unmatched. Germline V gene sequence: CDR1 SEHNR, CDR2 FQNEAQ (reference sequence). The CDR3 sequence is 15 residues long. The DNA for the CDR3 is TGTGCCAGCAGCTTAGGCTCGACAGGGAACTATGGCTACACCTTC. As protein: CASSLGSTGNYGYTF.

This clone was seen only a few times. The V and J genes are TRBV7-3 and TRBJ2-1; 11 bases agree with TRBD2. The CDR3 is 15 residues long. Germline CDR1 reads SGHTA; CDR2 reads FQGTGA. V lost 2 bases and J lost 7; bases outside the gene matches: 4. CDR3 sequence reads: CASSLGGTSGNEQFF. Here the CDR3 DNA reads TGTGCCAGCAGCTTAGGCGGGACTAGCGGTAATGAGCAGTTCTTC.

The chain uses TRBV19 and TRBJ2-7, with D perhaps TRBD2 (5 bases). Trimming removed 4 bases from V and 4 bases from J, with 20 bases in between. Germline V gives CDR1 LNHDA, CDR2 SQIVND (reference sequence). The length of the CDR3 is 16 residues. CDR3: CASSRSVASLIYEQYF. In nucleotides, the CDR3 is TGTGCCAGTAGTAGAAGTGTGGCTAGCCTCATTTACGAGCAGTACTTC.

CDR3 sequence reads: CASSAGTGRSNQPQHF. CDR3 nucleotide sequence: TGTGCCAGCAGCGCCGGGACAGGGCGTAGCAATCAGCCCCAGCATTTT. The chain couples TRBV7-2 to TRBJ1-5, with TRBD1 matching over 9 bases. The CDR3 covers 16 residues. Per the germline V gene, CDR1 is SGHTA and CDR2 is FQGNSA. The junction had 5 bases not matched to a gene; V was cut back by 5 bases and J by 0 bases.

This chain connects TRBV12-3 or TRBV12-4 to TRBJ2-5; no firm D call. The germline V and J ends were trimmed by 8 bases and 0 bases, with 10 bases remaining between them. The CDR3 is 13 residues long. DNA of the CDR3: TGTGCCAGCGCGTCGTCTTACCAAGAGACCCAGTACTTC. It codes for CASASSYQETQYF.

This clone has more than one count but fewer than ten. V gene TRBV7-3 combines with J gene TRBJ2-2; the match to TRBD2 covers 9 bases. The junction had 4 bases not matched to a gene; V was cut back by 2 bases and J by 3 bases. The germline gives CDR1 SGHTA, CDR2 FQGTGA. This CDR3 region has 16 residues. CDR3 DNA sequence: TGTGCCAGCAGCTTACGACTAGCGGAGGACACCGGGGAGCTGTTTTTT. It codes for CASSLRLAEDTGELFF.

The chain employs TRBV3-1 (or the pseudogene TRBV3-2) and TRBJ2-7, with 10 bases lining up with TRBD1. The CDR3 runs 17 residues. Trimming cost V 1 base and J 4 bases; bases outside gene matches: 10. Germline V CDR1 and CDR2: LGHDT, YNNKEL (reference sequence). The CDR3 sequence is CASSQVPTGGAFYEQYF. The CDR3 bases are TGTGCCAGCAGCCAAGTCCCGACAGGGGGCGCCTTTTACGAGCAGTACTTC.

The V gene is TRBV19, the J gene TRBJ1-1, with D uncertain. Trimming removed 5 bases from V and 1 base from J, with 11 bases in between. Germline V gene data show CDR1 as LNHDA and CDR2 as SQIVND (reference sequence). The CDR3 has 14 residues. The CDR3 loop is CASSLVVRNTEAFF. The CDR3 region has the DNA TGTGCCAGTAGTTTGGTCGTCAGGAACACTGAAGCTTTCTTT.

The chain couples TRBV19 to TRBJ2-2; 13 positions agree with TRBD2. The length of the CDR3 is 17 residues. Germline V CDR1 and CDR2: LNHDA, SQIVND (reference sequence). Unmatched junction bases numbered 12, after V lost 7 bases and J lost 7 bases. For the CDR3, the DNA is TGTGCCAGTACTCATGATCGGACTAGCGGGAGCCACGGGGAGCTGTTTTTT. Translating it yields CASTHDRTSGSHGELFF.

The chain has TRBV6-5 and TRBJ2-7, with a weak D call TRBD2 (5 bases). Germline CDR1 and CDR2: MNHEY and SVGAGI. V was trimmed by 4 bases and J by 6 bases, leaving 16 bases between them. This CDR3 region has 14 residues. The CDR3 region has the DNA TGTGCCAGCAGTTTCACGGACTCTGCGAGCGAGCAGTACTTC. Its protein is CASSFTDSASEQYF.

This clone was observed once. The gene calls are TRBV9 and TRBJ2-7; D might be TRBD2 (6 bases). The V end lost 4 bases, the J end lost 1 base, and 12 bases lay between the germline ends. Germline V CDR1 and CDR2: SGDLS, YYNGEE. This CDR3 region has 14 residues. In DNA form, the CDR3 reads TGTGCCAGCAGCCTCGACGGGAGTTCCTACGAGCAGTACTTC. As protein: CASSLDGSSYEQYF.

The chain uses TRBV28 and TRBJ1-4; 7 bases are a match to TRBD1. The CDR3 has 17 residues. The V gene's germline CDR1 is MDHEN and CDR2 SYDVKM. With 4 bases clipped from V and 5 bases from J, the junction kept 13 bases outside the gene matches. CDR3 sequence (DNA): TGTGCCAGCAGTTCCCCCCTAACAGGGGCCAACAATGAAAAACTGTTTTTT. This encodes CASSSPLTGANNEKLFF.

The rearrangement links TRBV4-1 to TRBJ1-3, with 7 nucleotides matching TRBD1. The length of the CDR3 is 16 residues. Germline V gene sequence: CDR1 MGHRA, CDR2 YSYEKL. The ends lost 2 bases at V and 0 bases at J; junction bases unmatched: 4. The CDR3 DNA reads TGCGCCAGCAGCCAACTCCGGGACAGCTCTGGAAACACCATATATTTT. This translates into CASSQLRDSSGNTIYF.

The chain recombines TRBV29-1 with TRBJ1-2, with D maybe TRBD1 (6 bases). The V end was cut by 6 bases, the J end by 8 bases, with 10 bases between. The germline CDR1 and CDR2 sequences are SQVTM and ANQGSEA. The CDR3 extends over 10 amino acids. The CDR3 coding sequence is TGCAGCGTCGGGGGGCGCGGCTACACCTTC. This gives the protein CSVGGRGYTF.

The V call is TRBV27, the J call TRBJ2-7; 12 nucleotides match TRBD2. Germline lookup yields CDR1 MNHEY and CDR2 SMNVEV (reference sequence). The CDR3 is 15 amino acids. V lost 6 bases, J lost 4 bases, and 7 bases stayed unmatched. This chain's CDR3 is CASSQGLAGFYEQYF. As DNA, the CDR3 is TGTGCCAGCAGCCAGGGACTAGCGGGCTTTTACGAGCAGTACTTC.

CDR3 DNA: TGTGCCAGCAGTGAAGTTTTTGGGGGCGCGTACGAGCAGTACTTC. Encoded protein: CASSEVFGGAYEQYF. The chain has TRBV2 and TRBJ2-7; D perhaps matches TRBD1 (6 bases). Trimming took 1 base from V and 4 from J, leaving 14 bases between them. The CDR3 is 15 amino acids. The V gene's germline CDR1 is SNHLY and CDR2 FYNNEI.

The gene calls are TRBV7-9 and TRBJ2-1, with 8 bases aligning to TRBD2. The CDR3 consists of 15 residues. Germline CDR1 and CDR2: SEHNR and FQNEAQ (reference sequence). V gave up 5 bases and J gave up 16 bases; unmatched junction bases: 19. DNA of the CDR3: TGTGCCAGCAGCCGAACTCCGGGACTAGGGTTAAGGCATTTCTTC. It translates to CASSRTPGLGLRHFF.

This CDR3 reads CASSLAVWGGPFDEQFF. The CDR3 nucleotides read TGTGCCAGCAGCTTAGCTGTGTGGGGGGGACCTTTCGATGAGCAGTTCTTC. The V and J genes are TRBV7-2 and TRBJ2-1; 7 nucleotides agree with TRBD2. The CDR3 loop spans 17 amino acids. Unmatched junction bases numbered 13, after V lost 0 bases and J lost 8 bases. The germline CDR1 and CDR2 sequences are SGHTA and FQGNSA. Full variable domain (remainder filled in from reference TRBV7-2 and TRBJ2-1): GAGVSQSPSNKVTEKGKDVELRCDPISGHTALYWYRQSLGQGLEFLIYFQGNSAPDKSGLPSDRFSAERTGGSVSTLTIQRTQQEDSAVYLCASSLAVWGGPFDEQFFGPGTRLTVL.

A remark on this clone: Different DNA sequences within this sample yield the same CDR3. The chain employs TRBV9 and TRBJ2-7, with 9 bases lining up with TRBD2. The V and J ends lost 0 bases and 7 bases, in that order; junction bases with no gene match: 2. This CDR3 has 13 residues. From germline, CDR1 is SGDLS and CDR2 YYNGEE. The DNA of the CDR3 is TGTGCCAGCAGCGTAGGTCTAGCGGGGGAGCAGTACTTC. It is translated as CASSVGLAGEQYF.